This note documents a single TCR beta chain sequence. These data are taken from a study of control samples from healthy donors and cancer patients. Germline V lookup: CDR1 SEHNR, CDR2 FQNEAQ (reference sequence). J was trimmed by 6 bases and V by 2 bases; bases with no gene match: 6. CDR3 length equals 15 residues. Using immunoSEQ multiplex PCR, the repertoire was profiled, and TCRdb retains in-frame clones only, with some absent. The table shows around 92,000 clones, with roughly four fifths occurring only once. Sequencing was performed on blood. This TCR came from a man aged 55-75 years in good health. The chain is built from TRBV7-9 and TRBJ2-1, with 8 positions matching TRBD1. CDR3 coding DNA: TGTGCCAGCAGCTTATCCGGGACAGGCCTCAATGAGCAGTTCTTC. This encodes CASSLSGTGLNEQFF. The full variable domain, with the rest looked up from reference TRBV7-9 and TRBJ2-1, is DTGVSQNPRHKITKRGQNVTFRCDPISEHNRLYWYRQTLGQGPEFLTYFQNEAQLEKSRLLSDRFSAERPKGSFSTLEIQRTEQGDSAMYLCASSLSGTGLNEQFFGPGTRLTVL.